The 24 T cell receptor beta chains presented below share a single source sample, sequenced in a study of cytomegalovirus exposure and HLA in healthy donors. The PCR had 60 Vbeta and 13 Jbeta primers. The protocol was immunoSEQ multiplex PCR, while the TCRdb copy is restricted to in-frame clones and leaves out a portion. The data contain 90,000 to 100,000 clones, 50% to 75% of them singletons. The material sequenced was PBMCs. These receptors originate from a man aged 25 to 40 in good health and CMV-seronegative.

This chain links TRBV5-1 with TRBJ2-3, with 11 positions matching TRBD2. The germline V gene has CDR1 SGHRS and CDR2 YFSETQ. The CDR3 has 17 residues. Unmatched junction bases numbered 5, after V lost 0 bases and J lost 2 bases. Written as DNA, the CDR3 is TGCGCCAGCAGCTTGGGACTAGCGGGGATTACCACAGATACGCAGTATTTT. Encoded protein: CASSLGLAGITTDTQYF.

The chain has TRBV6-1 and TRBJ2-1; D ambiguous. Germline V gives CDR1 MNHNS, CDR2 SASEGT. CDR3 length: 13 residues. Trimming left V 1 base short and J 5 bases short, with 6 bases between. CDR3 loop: CASSEVEHNEQFF. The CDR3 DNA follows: TGTGCCAGCAGTGAAGTGGAGCACAATGAGCAGTTCTTC.

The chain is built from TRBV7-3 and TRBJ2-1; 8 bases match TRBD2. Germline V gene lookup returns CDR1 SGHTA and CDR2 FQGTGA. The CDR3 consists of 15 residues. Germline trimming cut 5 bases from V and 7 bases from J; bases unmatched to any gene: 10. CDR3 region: CASSQGRERGNEQFF. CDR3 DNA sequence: TGTGCCAGCAGCCAGGGGCGGGAGCGGGGGAATGAGCAGTTCTTC.

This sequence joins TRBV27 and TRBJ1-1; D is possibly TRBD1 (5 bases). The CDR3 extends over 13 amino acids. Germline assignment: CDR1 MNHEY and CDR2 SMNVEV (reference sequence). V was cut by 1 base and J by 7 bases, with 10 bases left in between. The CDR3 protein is CASSLLDSREAFF. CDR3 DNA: TGTGCCAGCAGTTTATTAGACAGCCGTGAAGCTTTCTTT.

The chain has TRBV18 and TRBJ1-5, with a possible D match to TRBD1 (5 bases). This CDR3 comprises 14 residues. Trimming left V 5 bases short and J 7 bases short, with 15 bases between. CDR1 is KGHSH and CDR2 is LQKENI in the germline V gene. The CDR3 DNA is TGTGCCAGCTCAGGTAATAGGGGAGGACAGCCCCAGCATTTT. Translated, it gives CASSGNRGGQPQHF.

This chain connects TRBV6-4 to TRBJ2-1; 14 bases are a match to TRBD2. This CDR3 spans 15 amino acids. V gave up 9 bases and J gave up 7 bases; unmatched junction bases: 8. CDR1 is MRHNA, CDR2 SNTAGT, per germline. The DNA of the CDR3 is TGTGCCAGTAGACTAGCGGGGGGGCCGGGGAATGAGCAGTTCTTC. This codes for CASRLAGGPGNEQFF.

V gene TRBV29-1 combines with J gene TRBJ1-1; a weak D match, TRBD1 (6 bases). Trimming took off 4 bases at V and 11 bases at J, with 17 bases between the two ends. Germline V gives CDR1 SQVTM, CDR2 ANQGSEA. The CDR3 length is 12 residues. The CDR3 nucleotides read TGCAGCGTTGGGTCGCAGGGGATTGGCGCTTTCTTT. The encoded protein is CSVGSQGIGAFF.

Written as DNA, the CDR3 is TGTGCCAGCAGCCGTCGACAAAACGAGCAGTACTTC. Translation gives CASSRRQNEQYF. This rearrangement joins TRBV9 to TRBJ2-7; no firm D call. Trimming removed 4 bases at V and 5 bases at J, with 10 bases between. The germline CDR1 and CDR2 sequences are SGDLS and YYNGEE. CDR3 length equals 12 residues.

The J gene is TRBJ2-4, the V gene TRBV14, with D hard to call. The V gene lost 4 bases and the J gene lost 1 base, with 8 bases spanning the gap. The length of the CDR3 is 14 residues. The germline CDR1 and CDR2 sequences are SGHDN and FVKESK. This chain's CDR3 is CASSPFLAKNIQYF. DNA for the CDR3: TGTGCCAGCAGCCCTTTCTTGGCCAAAAACATTCAGTACTTC. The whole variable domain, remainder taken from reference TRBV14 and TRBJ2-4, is EAGVTQFPSHSVIEKGQTVTLRCDPISGHDNLYWYRRVMGKEIKFLLHFVKESKQDESGMPNNRFLAERTGGTYSTLKVQPAELEDSGVYFCASSPFLAKNIQYFGAGTRLSVL.

The CDR3 loop reads CASNPGTGENQPQHF. As DNA, the CDR3 is TGTGCCAGCAACCCCGGGACAGGGGAAAATCAGCCCCAGCATTTT. This chain joins TRBV25-1 and TRBJ1-5; 10 bases match TRBD1. V lost 7 bases, J lost 4 bases, and 7 bases stayed unmatched. This CDR3 is 15 amino acids long. CDR1 is MGHDK and CDR2 is SYGVNS in the germline V gene. Variable domain in full (rest from reference TRBV25-1 and TRBJ1-5): EADIYQTPRYLVIGTGKKITLECSQTMGHDKMYWYQQDPGMELHLIHYSYGVNSTEKGDLSSESTVSRIRTEHFPLTLESARPSHTSQYLCASNPGTGENQPQHFGDGTRLSIL.

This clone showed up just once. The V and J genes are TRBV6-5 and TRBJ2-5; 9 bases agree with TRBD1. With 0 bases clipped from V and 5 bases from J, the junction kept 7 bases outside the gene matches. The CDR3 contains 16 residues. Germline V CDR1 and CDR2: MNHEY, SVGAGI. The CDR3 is CASSYSGQGYYETQYF. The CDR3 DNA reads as TGTGCCAGCAGTTACTCCGGACAGGGGTATTATGAGACCCAGTACTTC.

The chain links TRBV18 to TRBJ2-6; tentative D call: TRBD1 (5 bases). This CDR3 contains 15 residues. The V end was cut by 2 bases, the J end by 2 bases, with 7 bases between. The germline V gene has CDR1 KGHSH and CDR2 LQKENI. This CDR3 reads CASSPVGAGANVLTF. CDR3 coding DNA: TGTGCCAGCTCACCAGTAGGGGCTGGGGCCAACGTCCTGACTTTC.

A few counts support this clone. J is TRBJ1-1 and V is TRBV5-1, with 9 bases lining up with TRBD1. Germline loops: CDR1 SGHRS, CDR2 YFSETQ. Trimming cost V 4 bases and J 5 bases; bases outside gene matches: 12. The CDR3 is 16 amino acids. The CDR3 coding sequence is TGCGCCAGCAGCCGACAGGGGGGCTTTTCCGAAACTGAAGCTTTCTTT. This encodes CASSRQGGFSETEAFF. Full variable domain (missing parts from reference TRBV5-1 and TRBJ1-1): KAGVTQTPRYLIKTRGQQVTLSCSPISGHRSVSWYQQTPGQGLQFLFEYFSETQRNKGNFPGRFSGRQFSNSRSEMNVSTLELGDSALYLCASSRQGGFSETEAFFGQGTRLTVV.

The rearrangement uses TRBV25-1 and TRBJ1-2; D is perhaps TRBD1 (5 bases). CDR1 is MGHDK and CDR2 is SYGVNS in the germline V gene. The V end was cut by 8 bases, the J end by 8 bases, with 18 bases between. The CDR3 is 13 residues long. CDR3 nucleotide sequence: TGTGCCAGCCTCTCGGGACTCGGGATCGGCTACACCTTC. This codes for CASLSGLGIGYTF.

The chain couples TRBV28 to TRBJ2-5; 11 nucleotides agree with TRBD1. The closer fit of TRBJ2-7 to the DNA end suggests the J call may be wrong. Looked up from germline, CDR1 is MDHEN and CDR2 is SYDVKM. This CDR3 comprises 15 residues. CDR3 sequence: CASRPPGQGGDEQYF. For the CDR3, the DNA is TGTGCCAGCAGACCCCCGGGACAGGGGGGCGACGAGCAGTACTTC.

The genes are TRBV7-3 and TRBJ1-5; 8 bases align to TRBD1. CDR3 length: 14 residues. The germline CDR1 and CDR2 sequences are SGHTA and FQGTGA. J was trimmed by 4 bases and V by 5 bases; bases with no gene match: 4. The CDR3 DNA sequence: TGTGCCAGCAGCCCAACAGGGGGGAATCAGCCCCAGCATTTT. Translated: CASSPTGGNQPQHF.

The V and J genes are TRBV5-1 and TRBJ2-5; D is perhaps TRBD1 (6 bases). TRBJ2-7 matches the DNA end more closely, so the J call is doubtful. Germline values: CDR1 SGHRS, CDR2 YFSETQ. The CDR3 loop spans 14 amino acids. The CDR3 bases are TGCGCCAGCAGCTTGGTGGCAGGGGTCTACGAGCAGTACTTC. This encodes CASSLVAGVYEQYF.

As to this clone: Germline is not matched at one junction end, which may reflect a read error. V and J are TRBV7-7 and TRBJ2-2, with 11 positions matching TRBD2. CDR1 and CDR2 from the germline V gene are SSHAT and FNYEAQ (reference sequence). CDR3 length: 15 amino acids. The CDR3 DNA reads TGTGCTAGCAGCTTAGCGGGAGGGCCGCCCGGGGAGCTGTTTTTT. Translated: CASSLAGGPPGELFF.

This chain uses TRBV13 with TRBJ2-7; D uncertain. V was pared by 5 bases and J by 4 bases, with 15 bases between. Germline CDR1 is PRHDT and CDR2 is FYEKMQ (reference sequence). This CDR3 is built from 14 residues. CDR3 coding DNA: TGTGCCAGCAGCCCTCGTGACACCACATACGAGCAGTACTTC. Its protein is CASSPRDTTYEQYF. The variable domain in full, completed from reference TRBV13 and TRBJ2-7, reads AAGVIQSPRHLIKEKRETATLKCYPIPRHDTVYWYQQGPGQDPQFLISFYEKMQSDKGSIPDRFSAQQFSDYHSELNMSSLELGDSALYFCASSPRDTTYEQYFGPGTRLTVT.

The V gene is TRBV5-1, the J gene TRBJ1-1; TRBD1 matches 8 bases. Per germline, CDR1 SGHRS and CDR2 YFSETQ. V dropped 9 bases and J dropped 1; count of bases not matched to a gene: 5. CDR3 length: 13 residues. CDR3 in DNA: TGCGCCACCAAGGACAGGGAGAACACTGAAGCTTTCTTT. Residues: CATKDRENTEAFF.

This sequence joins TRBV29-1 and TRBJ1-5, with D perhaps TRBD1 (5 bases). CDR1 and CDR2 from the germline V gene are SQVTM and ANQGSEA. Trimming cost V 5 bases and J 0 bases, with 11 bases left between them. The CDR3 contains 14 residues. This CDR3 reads CSVMTANSNQPQHF. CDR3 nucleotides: TGCAGCGTTATGACAGCTAATAGCAATCAGCCCCAGCATTTT.

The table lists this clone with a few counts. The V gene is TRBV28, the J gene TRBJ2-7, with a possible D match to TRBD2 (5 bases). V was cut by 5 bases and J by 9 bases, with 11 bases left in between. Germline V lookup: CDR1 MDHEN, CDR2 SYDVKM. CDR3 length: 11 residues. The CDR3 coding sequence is TGTGCCAGCAGTCCCACGGGAAGGCAGTACTTC. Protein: CASSPTGRQYF.

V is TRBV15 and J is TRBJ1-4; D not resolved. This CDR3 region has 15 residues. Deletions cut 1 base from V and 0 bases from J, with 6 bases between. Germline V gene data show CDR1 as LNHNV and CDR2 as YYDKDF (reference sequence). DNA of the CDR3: TGTGCCACCAGCAGAGTGACTGCAACTAATGAAAAACTGTTTTTT. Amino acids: CATSRVTATNEKLFF.

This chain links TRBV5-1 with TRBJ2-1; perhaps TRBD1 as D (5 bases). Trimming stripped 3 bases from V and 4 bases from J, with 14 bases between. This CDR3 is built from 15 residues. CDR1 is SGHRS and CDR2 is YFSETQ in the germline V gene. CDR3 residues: CASSSTVPTYNEQFF. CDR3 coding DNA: TGCGCCAGCAGCTCGACAGTCCCCACGTACAATGAGCAGTTCTTC. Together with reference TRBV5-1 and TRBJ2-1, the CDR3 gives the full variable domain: KAGVTQTPRYLIKTRGQQVTLSCSPISGHRSVSWYQQTPGQGLQFLFEYFSETQRNKGNFPGRFSGRQFSNSRSEMNVSTLELGDSALYLCASSSTVPTYNEQFFGPGTRLTVL.